Included here is one TCR beta chain sequence, with context. This sample is part of a study of blood T cell repertoires in COVID-19. Study summary: Italy, Spain and the United States were the sources of the convalescent and acute COVID-19 samples. From T cells, B-cell-depleted T cells, or PBMCs came the material, which was cDNA or gDNA.

Method: immunoSEQ multiplex PCR; TCRdb's copy keeps in-frame clones and lacks some. The data contain hundreds of thousands of clones, around 88% of them seen just once; the ten biggest clones take up 10% to 15%. Trimming removed 4 bases from V and 5 bases from J, with 18 bases in between. CDR3 length: 16 residues. Germline V gives CDR1 MDHEN, CDR2 SYDVKM. The specimen sequenced was peripheral blood. This TCR came from a woman aged 65 to 85 with COVID-19, enrolled during active disease. The chain couples TRBV28 to TRBJ1-3; the D gene is possibly TRBD1 (6 bases). CDR3 sequence reads: CASSSLRYRERNTIYF. DNA of the CDR3: TGTGCCAGCAGTTCCCTCCGCTACAGGGAGCGAAACACCATATATTTT.